One T cell receptor (beta chain) is described in this entry. Its antigen is not known. The data belong to a study of CD8+CD57+ T cells in acquired aplastic anemia. Study-wide context: Mean DNA quantity obtained from sorted CD4+ and CD8+ cells was around 3.2 ug.

The CDR3 has 17 amino acids. Germline V CDR1 and CDR2: SGHVS, FQNEAQ. V trimming: 4 bases; J trimming: 1 base; junction bases outside the gene matches: 9. Study-level points and caveats: No significant patient-versus-control difference appeared in CD8+ Simpson's diversity.

Genomic DNA constituted the template upon which TCR beta VDJ and CDR3 profiling was performed. TCRdb fed the reads into MiXCR, producing one record per CDR3 protein. The repertoire includes roughly 160,000 distinct CDR3 sequences, about 64% of them detected once, and about 48% sits in the top ten. The rearrangement joins TRBV7-8 to TRBJ2-7; 11 positions agree with TRBD1. This clonotype was sampled from a human donor in good health. The sequencing sample was made of sorted CD4+, CD8+, or CD8+CD57+ T cells (not recorded which) from PBMCs. The CDR3 coding sequence is TGTGCCAGCAGCTCGGGACAGGGGGGTCTGCAGTCCTACGAGCAGTACTTC. Translation: CASSSGQGGLQSYEQYF. Together with reference TRBV7-8 and TRBJ2-7, the CDR3 gives the full variable domain: GAGVSQSPRYKVAKRGQDVALRCDPISGHVSLFWYQQALGQGPEFLTYFQNEAQLDKSGLPSDRFFAERPEGSVSTLKIQRTQQEDSAVYLCASSSGQGGLQSYEQYFGPGTRLTVT.